Detailed here is one T cell receptor (beta chain). Its antigen is still unknown. The data are from a study of yellow fever vaccine responses in identical twins. Study outcomes and limitations: Twins reportedly had a vaccine T cell response that seemed partly convergent, partly personalized.

Using its own MiXCR run on the RT-PCR reads, TCRdb lists one record per CDR3 protein. The table shows about 3,400 distinct CDR3 sequences, with just under 85% occurring only once. Per germline, CDR1 SGHDT and CDR2 YYEEEE. The CDR3 runs to 12 residues. Trimming pared 9 bases from V and 0 bases from J, leaving 10 bases between. The V call is TRBV5-6, the J call TRBJ2-7, with a weak D call TRBD1 (6 bases). The input for sequencing was T cells from blood (PBMCs), unsorted or a sorted subset (not recorded which), taken before or after yellow fever vaccination (not recorded which). The clonotype comes from a woman under 30 who received the yellow fever vaccine. This CDR3 reads CATGQSSYEQYF. DNA of the CDR3: TGTGCCACCGGACAGAGCTCCTACGAGCAGTACTTC.